The subject of this entry is one T cell receptor beta chain. The antigen remains undetermined. It was with a sample-barcoded 5' primer and a J-beta primer mix that a second PCR of about 7 to 12 cycles was run. Every molecule of cDNA carried a tag from a template-switch adaptor with 12 random nucleotides. Using its own MiXCR run on the 5' RACE reads, TCRdb lists one record per CDR3 protein. The data hold over 1,500,000 distinct CDR3 sequences, with 49% observed a single time. The CDR3 sequence is 14 residues long. V lost 3 bases and J lost 5; bases outside the gene matches: 6. CDR1 is LGHNA and CDR2 is YNFKEQ in the germline V gene. This entry belongs to a study of blood T cells in healthy people across ages. Notes on the study in general: Per million T cells, the diversity of TCR beta decreased roughly linearly as age advanced.

Those donating, healthy Caucasian individuals from Russia, were aged 6 to 90. The receptor was derived from a woman in her 40s in good health. Sequencing used blood. The chain recombines TRBV4-2 with TRBJ2-5, with TRBD2 matching 7 bases. CDR3 DNA sequence: TGTGCCAGCAGCCAGGGGGGGGTGTCGGAGACCCAGTACTTC. Its protein product is CASSQGGVSETQYF.